These 4 T cell receptor beta chains were sequenced from one sample in a study of blood T cell repertoires in COVID-19. Generated by immunoSEQ multiplex PCR, the TCRdb table keeps only in-frame clones and is missing some. Of roughly 70,000 clones listed, over 80% were seen once; the top ten hold roughly 6.2%. Sequencing input: peripheral blood. These receptors all come from an elderly woman with active COVID-19.

This clone was detected only once. J is TRBJ1-4 and V is TRBV11-2, with a possible D match to TRBD1 (5 bases). The CDR3 runs to 13 residues. Deletions cut 4 bases from V and 5 bases from J, with 8 bases between. In germline, CDR1 is SGHAT, CDR2 FQNNGV. In DNA, the CDR3 is TGTGCCAGCAGCTCCCACAGGAATGAAAAACTGTTTTTT. Translated, it gives CASSSHRNEKLFF.

V usage is TRBV30 and J usage is TRBJ2-2, with D tentatively TRBD1 (7 bases). Germline V gene data show CDR1 as GTSNPN and CDR2 as SVGIG (reference sequence). V was trimmed by 3 bases and J by 1 base, leaving 21 bases between them. The CDR3 is 18 residues long. The DNA for the CDR3 is TGTGCCTGGAGACCTCCTAGGGGGCTTAGCGGGAACACCGGGGAGCTGTTTTTT. This codes for CAWRPPRGLSGNTGELFF.

V usage is TRBV6-5 and J usage is TRBJ1-5; 7 nucleotides match TRBD1. Looked up from germline, CDR1 is MNHEY and CDR2 is SVGAGI. With 7 bases clipped from V and 5 bases from J, the junction kept 5 bases outside the gene matches. This CDR3 has 13 amino acids. This chain's CDR3 is CASKGTAYQPQHF. The CDR3 nucleotides read TGTGCCAGCAAAGGGACAGCCTATCAGCCCCAGCATTTT.

The V gene is TRBV6-6, the J gene TRBJ2-6; D remains ambiguous. Germline CDR1 and CDR2: MNHNY and SVGAGI (reference sequence). The CDR3 is 13 residues long. V was cut by 8 bases and J by 7 bases, with 12 bases left in between. CDR3 nucleotide sequence: TGTGCCAGCGGGCCCCCTCCCGCCAACGTCCTGACTTTC. This sequence encodes CASGPPPANVLTF.